This passage covers 2 T cell receptor beta chains from one sample sequenced in a study of T cells after posttransplantation cyclophosphamide. Only in-frame clones appear in the TCRdb table, and some are missing; sequencing was by immunoSEQ multiplex PCR. The sample has tens of thousands of clones; roughly nine tenths are singletons. Sequencing was done on a sample of PBMCs. These receptor sequences come from a woman between 50 and 59 years old in good health and a related stem cell transplant donor.

The V call is TRBV18, the J call TRBJ2-5, with a weak D call TRBD1 (6 bases). The germline V gene encodes CDR1 KGHSH and CDR2 LQKENI. This CDR3 comprises 16 residues. Trimming stripped 4 bases from V and 2 bases from J, with 17 bases between. The CDR3 spells CASSLETGDLQETQYF. In DNA form, the CDR3 reads TGTGCCAGCTCACTCGAGACAGGTGACTTACAAGAGACCCAGTACTTC. Drawing the rest from reference TRBV18 and TRBJ2-5, the complete variable domain is NAGVMQNPRHLVRRRGQEARLRCSPMKGHSHVYWYRQLPEEGLKFMVYLQKENIIDESGMPKERFSAEFPKEGPSILRIQQVVRGDSAAYFCASSLETGDLQETQYFGPGTRLLVL.

With respect to this clone: Within the sample, other DNA sequences also encode this same CDR3. The chain joins TRBV19 to TRBJ1-6; D call uncertain. In germline, CDR1 is LNHDA, CDR2 SQIVND (reference sequence). The V end was cut by 3 bases, the J end by 10 bases, with 16 bases between. The CDR3 sequence is 15 residues long. CDR3 residues: CASSIHPPSNSPLHF. The CDR3 DNA reads as TGTGCCAGTAGTATCCATCCCCCGTCTAACTCACCCCTCCACTTT.